The source of this T cell receptor (beta chain) is a study of identical twins. Study results and caveats: Among monozygotic twins, out-of-frame TCR alpha sharing exceeded what models predicted. Researchers caution that invariant MAIT and iNKT cells could partly confound zero-insertion analyses.

Template switching, a step in the protocol, added a universal primer site, and cDNA carried unique molecular identifiers. From the 5' RACE reads, TCRdb called clonotypes with MiXCR, one entry per CDR3 protein. The table records some 560,000 distinct CDR3 sequences, roughly 9.9% of them present only once. Germline V gene sequence: CDR1 SGHRS, CDR2 YFSETQ. CDR3 length: 20 amino acids. About this clonotype: Its cognate antigen is unknown. Relative to the germline gene, one junction end is altered; a read error may explain this.

The data also belong to a second study, concerning yellow fever vaccine responses in identical twins.

This clonotype was obtained from a woman between 18 and 29 years old in good health. Sequenced: PBMCs. The chain combines TRBV5-1 with TRBJ2-1; 14 nucleotides line up with TRBD2. This CDR3 reads CASSPRLAGGLLVWGNEQFF. The DNA of the CDR3 is TGTGCCAGCAGCCCCAGACTAGCGGGAGGGCTATTGGTTTGGGGCAATGAGCAGTTCTTC.